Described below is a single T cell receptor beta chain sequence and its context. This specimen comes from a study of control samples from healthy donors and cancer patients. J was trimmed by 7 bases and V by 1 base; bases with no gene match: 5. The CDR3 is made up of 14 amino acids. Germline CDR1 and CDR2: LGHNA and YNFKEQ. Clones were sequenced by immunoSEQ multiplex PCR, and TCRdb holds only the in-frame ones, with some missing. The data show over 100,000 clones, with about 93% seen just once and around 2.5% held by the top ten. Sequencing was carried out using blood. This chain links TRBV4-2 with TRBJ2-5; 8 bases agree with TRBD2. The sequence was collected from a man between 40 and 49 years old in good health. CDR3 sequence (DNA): TGTGCCAGCAGCCAAGTAGAGCGGGGGTTGACCCAGTACTTC. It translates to CASSQVERGLTQYF.